These 8 T cell receptor beta chains were sequenced from one sample in a study of T-cell reconstitution after alpha-beta-depleted transplantation in children. For TCRbeta, the library was prepared with unique molecular identifiers. MiXCR, run by TCRdb on the PCR reads, gives a single entry per CDR3 protein. The sample holds about 980,000 distinct CDR3 sequences, roughly 31% seen once. Material: PBMCs, mostly from graft donor cells, obtained 360 days after TCRalphabeta/CD19-depleted stem cell transplant. The receptors were sampled from a boy in the first two years of life who had a stem cell transplant for SCID, so the T cells may come from the graft donor.

The V and J genes are TRBV20-1 and TRBJ2-5, with 8 nucleotides matching TRBD1. V lost 3 bases to trimming and J lost 4 bases; unmatched junction nucleotides: 1. The CDR3 loop spans 12 amino acids. Germline CDR1 and CDR2: DFQATT and SNEGSKA (reference sequence). Written as DNA, the CDR3 is TGCAGTGCTAGGGACAGGGCAGAGACCCAGTACTTC. This codes for CSARDRAETQYF.

This clonotype was seen a few times. The chain joins TRBV7-9 to TRBJ2-7, with D hard to call. The CDR3 runs to 15 residues. V lost 5 bases and J 1 base, leaving 15 bases between the germline ends. The germline CDR1 and CDR2 sequences are SEHNR and FQNEAQ (reference sequence). The CDR3 DNA follows: TGTGCCAGCAGCCGCCCTTTGGGTAGGTCCTACGAGCAGTACTTC. Amino acid sequence: CASSRPLGRSYEQYF.

The chain uses TRBV12-3 or TRBV12-4 and TRBJ2-4, with no clear D. The V end was cut by 2 bases, the J end by 1 base, with 12 bases between. The CDR3 runs 16 residues. The CDR3 bases are TGTGCCAGCAGTTTATCCCCGCTGGGGGCCAAAAACATTCAGTACTTC. The encoded protein is CASSLSPLGAKNIQYF.

CDR3 coding DNA: TGTGCCAGCAGCTTAGGTCACAGCTCTAACTATGGCTACACCTTC. Translating it yields CASSLGHSSNYGYTF. V usage is TRBV13 and J usage is TRBJ1-2; D unresolved. The CDR3 runs to 15 residues. Germline V CDR1 and CDR2: PRHDT, FYEKMQ (reference sequence). Trimming removed 0 bases at V and 0 bases at J, with 8 bases between.

This clonotype showed up just a few times. The chain uses TRBV29-1 and TRBJ2-7; tentative D call: TRBD1 (5 bases). This CDR3 is 14 amino acids long. Germline V gene data show CDR1 as SQVTM and CDR2 as ANQGSEA. V lost 4 bases to trimming and J lost 2 bases, with 15 bases between them. The CDR3 sequence: CSVAPPPQAYEQYF. CDR3 nucleotides: TGCAGCGTTGCCCCTCCTCCACAGGCCTACGAGCAGTACTTC.

This clonotype was counted a few times. The chain has TRBV20-1 and TRBJ2-3; 8 bases match TRBD2. Germline V gene sequence: CDR1 DFQATT, CDR2 SNEGSKA (reference sequence). The V and J ends lost 6 bases and 1 base, in that order; junction bases with no gene match: 12. The CDR3 runs to 16 residues. The CDR3 spells CSASNPQTSGTDTQYF. CDR3 DNA: TGCAGTGCCTCAAACCCGCAGACTAGCGGCACAGATACGCAGTATTTT.

This clonotype was seen only a few times. The rearrangement joins TRBV2 to TRBJ2-1; 11 bases are a match to TRBD2. The CDR3 sequence is 18 residues long. The germline V gene encodes CDR1 SNHLY and CDR2 FYNNEI. Germline trimming cut 7 bases from V and 4 bases from J; bases unmatched to any gene: 15. The CDR3 here is CASIEDRVASGGYNEQFF. The CDR3 bases are TGTGCCAGCATAGAGGACAGGGTGGCTAGCGGGGGGTACAATGAGCAGTTCTTC.

The genes are TRBV20-1 and TRBJ2-6; D might be TRBD1 (6 bases). The CDR3 consists of 15 residues. CDR1 DFQATT and CDR2 SNEGSKA come from the germline V gene (reference sequence). Trimming took off 4 bases at V and 0 bases at J, with 10 bases between the two ends. CDR3 loop: CSATDRSSGANVLTF. CDR3 DNA sequence: TGCAGTGCTACCGACAGGAGCTCTGGGGCCAACGTCCTGACTTTC.